This T cell receptor beta chain was captured by sequencing in a study of CD8 T cells in ankylosing spondylitis (dated by TCRdb to about 2017). Looking at the study overall: To find TCR variants linked to disease, the study profiled T cell receptor beta repertoires in ankylosing spondylitis patients and healthy donors. Samples of peripheral blood were taken, and for ankylosing spondylitis patients, synovial fluid was collected as well. The full study cohort was made up of approximately 27 ankylosing spondylitis patients and 108 healthy donors.

On the study overall, not on this receptor specifically: Significant enrichment of the disease-linked clones was reported in matched synovial fluid samples from ankylosing spondylitis patients. Some TCR beta motif variants had previously been reported in synovial fluid and blood of reactive arthritis patients, which suggested common disease-initiation mechanisms. A TCR beta motif made up of fewer than 10 highly homologous amino acid variants appeared to be characteristic of blood from ankylosing spondylitis patients. In peripheral blood, the disease-linked clones were found at relatively low frequencies and had a CD8+ phenotype.

The CDR3 goes from the cysteine to the phenylalanine over 15 residues. Only CDR3 DNA remains: 45 bases, in frame from the first base. The germline V gene (reference sequence) specifies LGHDT as CDR1 and YNNKEL as CDR2. This clonotype is a singleton in its sample. The antigen this receptor binds is unknown. The junction does not match germline at one end; this may be a read error. The instrument given in TCRdb is Illumina HiSeq 2500. Quantitative 5'-RACE with molecular barcodes was used to prepare TCR beta libraries. As for the original processing: A new computational method based on a probabilistic model of VDJ rearrangement was used to identify disease-linked TCR variants. Through fastp at Q25 and MiXCR, TCRdb rebuilt clones from the public reads, retaining in-frame beta chains. CDR3 protein sequences are deduplicated, and each keeps its most common genes and DNA. The V and J calls come from TCRdb's annotation, not from the publication. The sample table holds 250,000 to 300,000 distinct CDR3 sequences, of which 20% were seen once. The leading ten clones occupy around 7.8% of the sample.

Sequenced sample: blood, either unsorted or a sorted T cell fraction (not recorded which). The source of this sequence is a male donor with ankylosing spondylitis or in good health (not recorded which). The chain is encoded by TRBV3-1 joined to TRBJ2-2; a tentative D match to TRBD2 spans 6 bases. In nucleotide form, the sequence is TGTGCCACCAGCCGGAGGGGCCGGAACACCGGGGAGCTGTTTTTT. It encodes CATSRRGRNTGELFF.